Listed below are T cell receptor beta chains from one sample, sequenced in a study of blood T cell repertoires in COVID-19. Measured with immunoSEQ multiplex PCR; TCRdb has only the in-frame clones, and not every one. The repertoire has 60,000 to 75,000 clones, about 91% of them found once; the top ten carry 7.3%. The specimen sequenced was peripheral blood. All receptors derive from a man aged 35 to 55 with COVID-19, enrolled during active disease. Each CDR3 is given with its conserved first and last residue. D genes are given only for firm matches. Size values are once, few and many counts, or a class for expanded clones, and some rows have none.

clone size,J gene,V gene,D gene,CDR3 DNA,CDR3 protein
.,TRBJ1-4,TRBV5-4,TRBD1,TGTGCCAGCAGCCGGACAGGGGGCAATCGTGAAAAACTGTTTTTT,CASSRTGGNREKLFF
.,TRBJ2-5,TRBV6-4,TRBD2,TGTGCCAGCAGGGGGGTAGCGGGGGATGAGACCCAGTACTTC,CASRGVAGDETQYF
.,TRBJ2-5,TRBV28,.,TGTGCCAGCAGGGGGTCCGGACAGACACAAGAGACCCAGTACTTC,CASRGSGQTQETQYF
.,TRBJ2-5,TRBV3-1/TRBV3-2,.,TGTGCCAGCAGCCAAAACCAGGGGAAAGAGACCCAGTACTTC,CASSQNQGKETQYF
.,TRBJ1-6,TRBV18,.,TGTGCCAGCTCACCGTTAGGGAGGACGTCCTATAATTCACCCCTCCACTTT,CASSPLGRTSYNSPLHF
few,TRBJ1-4,TRBV5-1,.,TGCGCCAGCAGCCAAGCCGGGACACCGAATGAAAAACTGTTTTTT,CASSQAGTPNEKLFF
once,TRBJ2-3,TRBV6-5,.,TGTGCCAGCAGAATGAGACAGAACACAGATACGCAGTATTTT,CASRMRQNTDTQYF
.,TRBJ1-1,TRBV28,.,TGTGCCAGCAGTTTACCCAGGGTTCCGAACACTGAAGCTTTCTTT,CASSLPRVPNTEAFF
.,TRBJ1-6,TRBV6-5,.,TGTGCCAGCAGAGCAGGGGTTACACCCCTCCACTTT,CASRAGVTPLHF
.,TRBJ1-5,TRBV27,.,TGTGCCAGCAGTTTATCTTCCAGGGCAAATCAGCCCCAGCATTTT,CASSLSSRANQPQHF
.,TRBJ1-1,TRBV28,.,TGTGCCAGCAGTTCCCCGGGGGGGCGAAGCACTGAAGCTTTCTTT,CASSSPGGRSTEAFF
.,TRBJ2-3,TRBV19,.,TGTGCCAGTAGTTCCATTGACAGTAGCACAGATACGCAGTATTTT,CASSSIDSSTDTQYF
.,TRBJ2-1,TRBV5-5,.,TGTGCCAGCAGCTTAACAGGCTCCTACAATGAGCAGTTCTTC,CASSLTGSYNEQFF
.,TRBJ1-5,TRBV28,TRBD1,TGTGCCAGCAGTTTAGGGACAGAATATAGCAATCAGCCCCAGCATTTT,CASSLGTEYSNQPQHF
.,TRBJ1-2,TRBV3-1/TRBV3-2,.,TGTGCCAGCAGCCAAGATAGTCTGAATGGCTACACCTTC,CASSQDSLNGYTF
.,TRBJ2-5,TRBV2,.,TGTGCCAGCAGTGAGGACTACCCCAAGACCCAGTACTTC,CASSEDYPKTQYF
.,TRBJ1-6,TRBV28,.,TGTGCCAGCAGTTTATTTTCTACGCCGAGCTCCTATAATTCACCCCTCCACTTT,CASSLFSTPSSYNSPLHF
.,TRBJ1-5,TRBV19,.,TGTGCCAGTACCCACAGCAGCAATCAGCCCCAGCATTTT,CASTHSSNQPQHF
.,TRBJ1-2,TRBV5-1,.,TGCGCCAGCAGCTGGAGGGGTAGCGGCTATGGCTACACCTTC,CASSWRGSGYGYTF
.,TRBJ2-7,TRBV18,TRBD2,TGTGCCAGCTCACCAGGGACTAGCGGTGACTACGAGCAGTACTTC,CASSPGTSGDYEQYF
.,TRBJ2-3,TRBV3-1/TRBV3-2,TRBD2,TGTGCCAGCAGCACTAGCGGGGGGGCGACAGATACGCAGTATTTT,CASSTSGGATDTQYF
.,TRBJ1-5,TRBV6-1,.,TGTGCCAGCAGTGAGCAGGCCTACAATCAGCCCCAGCATTTT,CASSEQAYNQPQHF
.,TRBJ2-1,TRBV2,.,TGTGCCAGCGGTTCTGTTCCACGGGGTACCTACAATGAGCAGTTCTTC,CASGSVPRGTYNEQFF
.,TRBJ2-3,TRBV5-1,TRBD2,TGCGCCAGCAGCCCCGTGGGACTAGGAGCAGATACGCAGTATTTT,CASSPVGLGADTQYF
.,TRBJ2-1,TRBV2,TRBD2,TGTGCCAGCAGGGGACTAGCGGGGTACAATGAGCAGTTCTTC,CASRGLAGYNEQFF
once,TRBJ2-1,TRBV9,TRBD2,TGTGCCAGCAGCGTTCGGGGGACTAGGCCGTACAATGAGCAGTTCTTC,CASSVRGTRPYNEQFF
.,TRBJ1-2,TRBV28,TRBD1,TGTGCCAGCAGTCCCCAGGGACAGGGCAGTGGCTACACCTTC,CASSPQGQGSGYTF
once,TRBJ2-1,TRBV6-6,TRBD1,TGTGCCAGCAGTGACCCCTCCGGGACAGGGGCTGAGCAGTTCTTC,CASSDPSGTGAEQFF
.,TRBJ1-1,TRBV9,TRBD1,TGTGCCAGCAGCCCGACAGGGGGGAACACTGAAGCTTTCTTT,CASSPTGGNTEAFF
.,TRBJ1-2,TRBV6-5,TRBD1,TGTGCCAGCAGCCTCACAGGGGGCAGTAGCTATGGCTACACCTTC,CASSLTGGSSYGYTF
.,TRBJ2-2,TRBV10-1,TRBD1,TGCGCCAGCAGTGAGACAGGGGGGACCGGGGATCTGTTTTTT,CASSETGGTGDLFF
.,TRBJ2-3,TRBV2,.,TGTGCCAGCAGTGAAGCGCTTCCGGGTTTAGGCACAGATACGCAGTATTTT,CASSEALPGLGTDTQYF
.,TRBJ2-3,TRBV7-9,TRBD2,TGTGCCAGCAGCTCCTTAGCGGGGTCTTGGACAGATACGCAGTATTTT,CASSSLAGSWTDTQYF
once,TRBJ1-4,TRBV6-5,.,TGTGCCAGCAGTCCCCGCGGGTCTAATGAAAAACTGTTTTTT,CASSPRGSNEKLFF
.,TRBJ2-2,TRBV3-1/TRBV3-2,TRBD2,TGTGCCAGCAGTCCCGGGCTAGCGGGGAACATGAAGCTGTTTTTT,CASSPGLAGNMKLFF
.,TRBJ2-2,TRBV7-2,.,TGTGCCAGCAGCTTAGCGCCCGGGGACACCGGGGAGCTGTTTTTT,CASSLAPGDTGELFF
.,TRBJ1-2,TRBV30,TRBD1,TGTGCCTGGACTCCCCCCGGGACAGGGGGAGGCTACACCTTC,CAWTPPGTGGGYTF